This T cell receptor beta chain was retrieved from a study of T cells in localized non-small cell lung cancer. This clone showed up just a few times. The antigen is unknown. Sequencing was performed with immunoSEQ multiplex PCR; in TCRdb, only in-frame clones are kept and a portion is missing. The table includes about 6,300 clones, 15% detected once. Study-wide findings and caveats: In uninvolved adjacent lung, T cell clonality reached its highest value, exceeding tumor. With higher T cell density in blood came longer overall survival.

Source: normal lung tissue next to the tumor, taken before any cancer treatment. This TCR was recovered from a male donor at least 60 years old with stage II squamous cell lung carcinoma.

The CDR3 is CASSQPGTNAGNTIYF. Here the CDR3 DNA reads TGTGCCAGCAGCCAACCCGGGACAAACGCTGGAAACACCATATATTTT. V and J are TRBV11-3 and TRBJ1-3; a possible D gene is TRBD1 (6 bases). Germline V gene lookup returns CDR1 SGHNT and CDR2 YENEEA. This CDR3 is 16 amino acids long. V lost 5 bases to trimming and J lost 2 bases, with 16 bases between them.